This T cell receptor (beta chain) was observed in a study of OX40 agonist ivuxolimab in advanced cancers. Overall study context: Patients receiving dose escalation had hepatocellular carcinoma, melanoma, renal cell or head and neck cancer.

This clone was counted between two and nine times. Blood got drawn at baseline, again on cycle 4 day 1, and then on cycle 7 day 1. The CDR3 sequence is 16 residues long. The V gene's germline CDR1 is SEHNR and CDR2 FQNEAQ (reference sequence). V lost 5 bases to trimming and J lost 5 bases; unmatched junction nucleotides: 13. TCRdb's table, derived via immunoSEQ multiplex PCR, lists solely in-frame clones and lacks some. The sample holds roughly 50,000 clones, around 84% seen once. Specimen: CD4+ or CD8+ T cells sorted from blood, collected in a trial of the OX40 agonist ivuxolimab. This receptor was taken from an adult with an advanced solid tumor such as melanoma, head and neck, liver or kidney cancer. V and J are TRBV7-9 and TRBJ2-5; TRBD2 matches 8 bases. The CDR3 protein is CASSPSPRGAGETQYF. The DNA of the CDR3 is TGTGCCAGCAGCCCGTCCCCGCGGGGGGCGGGGGAGACCCAGTACTTC.